This is a list of T cell receptor beta chains from one sample in a study of OX40 agonist ivuxolimab in advanced cancers. Repertoires were generated with immunoSEQ multiplex PCR, while TCRdb's copy carries only in-frame clones and drops some. The sample lists some 98,000 clones, 80% to 90% seen once, with around 0.28% in the top ten. This specimen consisted of CD4+ or CD8+ T cells sorted from blood, obtained in a trial of the OX40 agonist ivuxolimab. These TCRs come from an adult with an advanced solid tumor such as melanoma, head and neck, liver or kidney cancer. The CDR3 runs from the conserved cysteine through the conserved F or W. The order of the fields is J gene, clone size, D gene, V gene, CDR3 DNA, CDR3 protein. The D gene is left open where the match is weak. Size is omitted from some rows. Given values are once, few, many or a class for expanded clones.

J: TRBJ1-1
size: -
D: -
V: TRBV25-1
DNA: TGTGCCAGCAGTGATAGCCTCCCTGAAGCTTTCTTT
CDR3: CASSDSLPEAFF

J: TRBJ2-2
size: -
D: -
V: TRBV5-6
DNA: TGTGCCAGCAGCCCGGGCGCTTATGGGAGATCGAACACCGGGGAGCTGTTTTTT
CDR3: CASSPGAYGRSNTGELFF

J: TRBJ2-3
size: once
D: -
V: TRBV27
DNA: TGTGCCAGCAGTTCCGGGGAAGGCACAGATACGCAGTATTTT
CDR3: CASSSGEGTDTQYF

J: TRBJ1-4
size: -
D: -
V: TRBV7-3
DNA: TGTGCCAGCAGCAGTCCGGGAGCCCCAAAACTGTTTTTT
CDR3: CASSSPGAPKLFF

J: TRBJ2-5
size: once
D: -
V: TRBV19
DNA: TGTGCCAGTAGTATAGTGAAAGGTGGACCCCAAGAGACCCAGTACTTC
CDR3: CASSIVKGGPQETQYF

J: TRBJ2-5
size: -
D: -
V: TRBV5-1
DNA: TGCGCCAGCGCAAATCTGGGGTCGGAGACCCAGTACTTC
CDR3: CASANLGSETQYF

J: TRBJ1-1
size: -
D: -
V: TRBV4-1
DNA: TGCGCCAGCAGCAACGAACGGGCAGGATGGAACACTGAAGCTTTCTTT
CDR3: CASSNERAGWNTEAFF

J: TRBJ2-7
size: -
D: -
V: TRBV5-5
DNA: TGTGCCAGCAGCCCTAGAACAGGGATATACGAGCAGTACTTC
CDR3: CASSPRTGIYEQYF

J: TRBJ2-7
size: -
D: TRBD1
V: TRBV7-3
DNA: TGTGCCAGCAGCCGGGACAGGGGGAACGAGCAGTACTTC
CDR3: CASSRDRGNEQYF

J: TRBJ2-5
size: -
D: TRBD1
V: TRBV2
DNA: TGTGCCAGCAGTACCGGGACAGGGGGTCTGAAAGAGACCCAGTACTTC
CDR3: CASSTGTGGLKETQYF

J: TRBJ1-4
size: -
D: TRBD1
V: TRBV27
DNA: TGTGCCAGCAGTTTCCGAGACAGGGGCAAACTGTTTTTT
CDR3: CASSFRDRGKLFF

J: TRBJ1-1
size: -
D: -
V: TRBV6-5
DNA: TGTGCCAGCAGTTACGTCCCGAGCACTGAAGCTTTCTTT
CDR3: CASSYVPSTEAFF

J: TRBJ1-3
size: -
D: -
V: TRBV5-1
DNA: TGCGCCAGCAGCGCAGACTCTGGAAACACCATATATTTT
CDR3: CASSADSGNTIYF

J: TRBJ2-2
size: -
D: -
V: TRBV10-3
DNA: TGTGCCATCGGATTTAAGGGTCAGGGGCCCACCGGGGAGCTGTTTTTT
CDR3: CAIGFKGQGPTGELFF

J: TRBJ2-5
size: -
D: -
V: TRBV9
DNA: TGTGCCAGCAGCGTAGCCTCCCAAGAGACCCAGTACTTC
CDR3: CASSVASQETQYF